This T cell receptor (beta chain) appears in the sequencing data of a study of blood T cell repertoires in COVID-19. Whole-study context: Material from acute and convalescent COVID-19 was sourced from the United States, Italy and Spain.

The V and J ends lost 6 bases and 2 bases, in that order; junction bases with no gene match: 5. The CDR3 loop spans 14 amino acids. Germline lookup yields CDR1 SNHLY and CDR2 FYNNEI. Data came from immunoSEQ multiplex PCR; TCRdb stores just in-frame clones and leaves some out. Among under 95,000 clones, over 80% were seen once, and the ten largest hold roughly 2.2%. This clone was detected once. The source of this sequence is a woman between 65 and 79 years old with acute or convalescent COVID-19. Sequences were obtained from peripheral blood. This sequence joins TRBV2 and TRBJ2-5; 8 bases match TRBD2. CDR3 nucleotide sequence: TGTGCCAGCAGGCTCCGCGGGGGGCAAGAGACCCAGTACTTC. Residues: CASRLRGGQETQYF.